Listed below are T cell receptor beta chains from one sample, sequenced in a study of T cell responses to AZD1222 COVID-19 vaccine. Sequenced by immunoSEQ multiplex PCR; TCRdb stores in-frame clones only, minus some. The sample shows about 150,000 clones, roughly nine tenths of them seen only once. Here the sequenced sample was peripheral blood, taken after recovery from COVID-19. The receptors were gathered from an adult who had recovered from COVID-19. CDR3s include the opening cysteine and the closing phenylalanine or tryptophan. Fields, in order: J gene, clone size, D gene, CDR3 length, V gene, CDR3 protein, CDR3 DNA. A D gene is named only where the DNA matches it firmly. Size tells how often a clone was seen (once, few, many) or the class of an expanded clone, and some rows leave it out.

J gene: TRBJ1-1
clone size: -
D gene: -
CDR3 length: 12
V gene: TRBV7-3
CDR3 protein: CASRGANTEAFF
CDR3 DNA: TGTGCCAGCCGGGGGGCGAACACTGAAGCTTTCTTT

J gene: TRBJ2-1
clone size: -
D gene: -
CDR3 length: 13
V gene: TRBV18
CDR3 protein: CASSPLTDNEQFF
CDR3 DNA: TGTGCCAGCTCACCGCTAACGGACAATGAGCAGTTCTTC

J gene: TRBJ1-3
clone size: -
D gene: -
CDR3 length: 16
V gene: TRBV5-1
CDR3 protein: CASSLLERNSGNTIYF
CDR3 DNA: TGCGCCAGCAGCTTGTTGGAGAGAAACTCTGGAAACACCATATATTTT

J gene: TRBJ2-1
clone size: -
D gene: TRBD2
CDR3 length: 12
V gene: TRBV29-1
CDR3 protein: CSVRTSSNEQFF
CDR3 DNA: TGCAGCGTGCGGACTAGCAGCAATGAGCAGTTCTTC

J gene: TRBJ1-1
clone size: once
D gene: TRBD1
CDR3 length: 15
V gene: TRBV4-3
CDR3 protein: CASSQVTGVNTEAFF
CDR3 DNA: TGCGCCAGCAGCCAAGTGACAGGGGTGAACACTGAAGCTTTCTTT

J gene: TRBJ1-4
clone size: -
D gene: -
CDR3 length: 15
V gene: TRBV7-8
CDR3 protein: CATSREGATNEKLFF
CDR3 DNA: TGTGCCACCTCCCGGGAGGGGGCAACTAATGAAAAACTGTTTTTT

J gene: TRBJ2-3
clone size: -
D gene: TRBD2
CDR3 length: 16
V gene: TRBV7-6
CDR3 protein: CASSPLAGGSTDTQYF
CDR3 DNA: TGTGCCAGCAGCCCACTTGCGGGGGGCAGCACAGATACGCAGTATTTT

J gene: TRBJ1-2
clone size: -
D gene: -
CDR3 length: 12
V gene: TRBV11-3
CDR3 protein: CASSLGGYGYTF
CDR3 DNA: TGTGCCAGCAGCTTAGGGGGCTATGGCTACACCTTC

J gene: TRBJ2-3
clone size: -
D gene: TRBD2
CDR3 length: 16
V gene: TRBV24-1
CDR3 protein: CATSDARLADQDTQYF
CDR3 DNA: TGTGCCACCAGTGACGCCAGACTAGCAGATCAAGATACGCAGTATTTT

J gene: TRBJ2-5
clone size: -
D gene: TRBD2
CDR3 length: 12
V gene: TRBV2
CDR3 protein: CARGGDMETQYF
CDR3 DNA: TGTGCCAGGGGGGGGGATATGGAGACCCAGTACTTC

J gene: TRBJ2-7
clone size: -
D gene: TRBD2
CDR3 length: 14
V gene: TRBV24-1
CDR3 protein: CATSGLGTSDEQYF
CDR3 DNA: TGTGCCACCAGTGGGCTTGGGACTAGTGACGAGCAGTACTTC

J gene: TRBJ2-7
clone size: -
D gene: -
CDR3 length: 12
V gene: TRBV5-6
CDR3 protein: CASSLYLYEQYF
CDR3 DNA: TGTGCCAGCAGCTTATACCTTTACGAGCAGTACTTC

J gene: TRBJ2-1
clone size: -
D gene: -
CDR3 length: 13
V gene: TRBV13
CDR3 protein: CASSLGLVNEQFF
CDR3 DNA: TGTGCCAGCAGCTTAGGGCTAGTAAATGAGCAGTTCTTC

J gene: TRBJ2-7
clone size: -
D gene: TRBD2
CDR3 length: 21
V gene: TRBV15
CDR3 protein: CATSSLDRQSLAGTPTYEQYF
CDR3 DNA: TGTGCCACCAGCAGCCTGGACAGGCAGTCACTAGCGGGGACGCCTACCTACGAGCAGTACTTC

J gene: TRBJ1-1
clone size: -
D gene: -
CDR3 length: 13
V gene: TRBV18
CDR3 protein: CASSPGGDTEAFF
CDR3 DNA: TGTGCCAGCTCACCAGGGGGGGACACTGAAGCTTTCTTT

J gene: TRBJ2-3
clone size: -
D gene: -
CDR3 length: 17
V gene: TRBV12-5
CDR3 protein: CASGLLTSGDSTDTQYF
CDR3 DNA: TGTGCTAGTGGTTTGCTGACTTCCGGGGACAGCACAGATACGCAGTATTTT

J gene: TRBJ2-7
clone size: -
D gene: -
CDR3 length: 15
V gene: TRBV2
CDR3 protein: CASSAPPGATYEQYF
CDR3 DNA: TGTGCCAGCAGTGCCCCGCCAGGGGCAACCTACGAGCAGTACTTC

J gene: TRBJ2-5
clone size: -
D gene: -
CDR3 length: 15
V gene: TRBV5-1
CDR3 protein: CASSLAAGAGETQYF
CDR3 DNA: TGCGCCAGCAGCTTGGCGGCCGGGGCAGGGGAGACCCAGTACTTC

J gene: TRBJ2-2
clone size: -
D gene: -
CDR3 length: 14
V gene: TRBV19
CDR3 protein: CAATEGTNTGELFF
CDR3 DNA: TGTGCCGCGACGGAAGGCACAAACACCGGGGAGCTGTTTTTT

J gene: TRBJ2-1
clone size: few
D gene: -
CDR3 length: 16
V gene: TRBV14
CDR3 protein: CASSQGNSYSYNEQFF
CDR3 DNA: TGTGCCAGCAGCCAAGGTAACTCCTACTCCTACAATGAGCAGTTCTTC

J gene: TRBJ2-3
clone size: -
D gene: TRBD2
CDR3 length: 15
V gene: TRBV4-1
CDR3 protein: CASSVSGDNTDTQYF
CDR3 DNA: TGCGCCAGCAGCGTTAGCGGGGATAACACAGATACGCAGTATTTT

J gene: TRBJ2-7
clone size: -
D gene: TRBD2
CDR3 length: 17
V gene: TRBV14
CDR3 protein: CASSHTRETSGTYEQYF
CDR3 DNA: TGTGCCAGCAGTCATACCCGAGAGACTAGCGGGACCTACGAGCAGTACTTC

J gene: TRBJ1-1
clone size: once
D gene: -
CDR3 length: 13
V gene: TRBV7-2
CDR3 protein: CASSWGQNTEAFF
CDR3 DNA: TGTGCCAGCAGCTGGGGACAGAACACTGAAGCTTTCTTT

J gene: TRBJ1-5
clone size: once
D gene: -
CDR3 length: 13
V gene: TRBV12-3/TRBV12-4
CDR3 protein: CASNSYSNQPQHF
CDR3 DNA: TGTGCCAGCAACAGCTATAGCAATCAGCCCCAGCATTTT